This T cell receptor beta chain emerged from a study of radiotherapy plus CTLA-4 blockade in lung cancer. Study summary: An objective response was seen in around a sixth of patients, and disease control in just over 30%. Points from the study as a whole: Reports identified early blood T cell clone dynamics, with interferon-beta, as the best response predictor. Expansion of tumor-derived TCR clones was observed in blood after radiotherapy plus ipilimumab.

The data were produced by immunoSEQ multiplex PCR, yet TCRdb's version contains in-frame clones alone and is incomplete. The table lists 70,000 to 100,000 clones, 86% of them singletons. This clone was counted a single time. Its antigen remains unknown. CTLA-4 blockade with ipilimumab, together with focal radiation, was given to patients with chemo-refractory metastatic non-small-cell lung cancer. Germline loops: CDR1 SGHDT, CDR2 YYEEEE. The CDR3 is 15 amino acids. Trimming shortened V by 0 bases and J by 5 bases, and 15 bases separated the two germline ends. The sequenced sample was peripheral blood, obtained from a patient treated with radiotherapy plus ipilimumab. The receptor was derived from a human donor with non-small cell lung cancer who had a partial response to radiotherapy plus ipilimumab. The rearrangement links TRBV5-6 to TRBJ2-7; possible D gene TRBD2, 6 bases. DNA of the CDR3: TGTGCCAGCAGCTTGGCCTTGGAGGGCTGGGACGAGCAGTACTTC. Translated, it gives CASSLALEGWDEQYF. Variable domain in full (rest from reference TRBV5-6 and TRBJ2-7): DAGVTQSPTHLIKTRGQQVTLRCSPKSGHDTVSWYQQALGQGPQFIFQYYEEEERQRGNFPDRFSGHQFPNYSSELNVNALLLGDSALYLCASSLALEGWDEQYFGPGTRLTVT.